The rows below give T cell receptor beta chains drawn from one sample of a study of T cells after yellow fever vaccination. TCRdb recomputed calls from the 5' RACE reads with MiXCR, one row per CDR3 protein. The sample includes some 200,000 distinct CDR3 sequences, under 3.5% of them seen just once. Specimen: CD4+ T cells sorted from PBMCs, collected 10 days after the yellow fever booster vaccination. Every receptor here comes from a man between 18 and 29 years old who received the YFV17D yellow fever vaccine. The CDR3 runs from the conserved cysteine through the conserved F or W. A D gene is named only where the DNA matches it firmly. Rows give clone size only sometimes, using once, few, many, or a class for an expanded clone.

v_gene: TRBV5-6; j_gene: TRBJ2-2; abundance: .; d_gene: TRBD2; CDR3aa: CASSLLGLAGPGELFF; CDR3nt: TGTGCCAGCAGCTTGCTGGGACTAGCGGGGCCCGGGGAGCTGTTTTTT
v_gene: TRBV5-1; j_gene: TRBJ2-1; abundance: few; d_gene: TRBD2; CDR3aa: CASSLAGPSGGANNEQFF; CDR3nt: TGCGCCAGCAGCTTGGCGGGGCCTAGCGGGGGGGCGAACAATGAGCAGTTCTTC
v_gene: TRBV5-5; j_gene: TRBJ1-4; abundance: many; d_gene: .; CDR3aa: CASSFGRREYEKLFF; CDR3nt: TGTGCCAGCAGCTTCGGGCGGCGGGAGTATGAAAAACTGTTTTTT
v_gene: TRBV7-2; j_gene: TRBJ2-3; abundance: many; d_gene: .; CDR3aa: CASSSYGADTQYF; CDR3nt: TGTGCCAGCAGCTCCTACGGGGCAGATACGCAGTATTTT
v_gene: TRBV20-1; j_gene: TRBJ2-1; abundance: many; d_gene: TRBD2; CDR3aa: CSARVSGAYNEQFF; CDR3nt: TGCAGTGCTAGAGTTAGCGGGGCATACAATGAGCAGTTCTTC
v_gene: TRBV7-9; j_gene: TRBJ1-5; abundance: .; d_gene: .; CDR3aa: CASSPMGGNQPQHF; CDR3nt: TGTGCCAGCAGCCCGATGGGGGGCAATCAGCCCCAGCATTTT
v_gene: TRBV6-1; j_gene: TRBJ1-2; abundance: many; d_gene: TRBD1; CDR3aa: CASRWSGQGFYGYTF; CDR3nt: TGTGCCAGCAGGTGGTCGGGACAGGGCTTCTATGGCTACACCTTC
v_gene: TRBV5-5; j_gene: TRBJ2-2; abundance: .; d_gene: .; CDR3aa: CASRSGQNTGELFF; CDR3nt: TGTGCCAGCAGATCAGGACAGAACACCGGGGAGCTGTTTTTT
v_gene: TRBV7-2; j_gene: TRBJ1-1; abundance: many; d_gene: .; CDR3aa: CASSPQTGRSRNTEAFF; CDR3nt: TGTGCCAGCAGCCCTCAGACAGGACGTAGTAGAAACACTGAAGCTTTCTTT
v_gene: TRBV21-1; j_gene: TRBJ2-7; abundance: few; d_gene: .; CDR3aa: CASSKENEQYF; CDR3nt: TGTGCCAGCAGCAAAGAGAACGAGCAGTACTTC
v_gene: TRBV18; j_gene: TRBJ2-5; abundance: few; d_gene: TRBD2; CDR3aa: CASSRSSGGQETQYF; CDR3nt: TGTGCCAGCTCACGGTCTAGCGGGGGCCAAGAGACCCAGTACTTC
v_gene: TRBV7-3; j_gene: TRBJ2-1; abundance: many; d_gene: .; CDR3aa: CASSADSSSYNEQFF; CDR3nt: TGTGCCAGCAGCGCCGACTCAAGCTCCTACAATGAGCAGTTCTTC